The 32 T cell receptor beta chains below come from one sample, sequenced in a study of T cell responses to AZD1222 COVID-19 vaccine. The method was immunoSEQ multiplex PCR; TCRdb's version includes in-frame clones alone and lacks a portion of them. Of 150,000 to 200,000 clones listed, 90% to 95% are singletons. This specimen consisted of peripheral blood, obtained on day 0 of AZD1222 vaccination. Receptors were obtained from an adult in good health.

As for this clone: In the same sample, other DNA sequences code for this CDR3. The chain carries TRBV28 and TRBJ2-1; no clear D gene. This CDR3 comprises 12 residues. Trimming cost V 3 bases and J 3 bases, with 3 bases left between them. Germline V gives CDR1 MDHEN, CDR2 SYDVKM. Here the CDR3 reads CASSFSYNEQFF. The CDR3 nucleotides are TGTGCCAGCAGTTTCAGCTACAATGAGCAGTTCTTC.

The CDR3 is CASSLSTGATDTQYF. In DNA form, the CDR3 reads TGTGCCAGCAGCTTATCGACAGGGGCCACAGATACGCAGTATTTT. This chain connects TRBV11-2 to TRBJ2-3, with TRBD1 identical over 8 bases. V lost 2 bases and J lost 2; bases outside the gene matches: 3. CDR3 length: 15 residues. Looked up from germline, CDR1 is SGHAT and CDR2 is FQNNGV.

The rearrangement joins TRBV6-5 to TRBJ2-1, with D hard to call. Per the germline V gene, CDR1 is MNHEY and CDR2 is SVGAGI. V lost 2 bases and J 9 bases, leaving 11 bases between the germline ends. The CDR3 sequence is 13 residues long. CDR3 DNA: TGTGCCAGCAGTTACGACCCTGTGGTTGAGCAGTTCTTC. Its translation is CASSYDPVVEQFF.

The chain has TRBV1 and TRBJ2-3; TRBD2, as called in the table, went unchecked against the DNA. TRBV1 is shown as a pseudogene. CDR3 length equals 16 residues. The DNA for the CDR3 is TGCACCAGCAGCCAATACCACGGGAGGGGCACAGATACGCAGTATTTT. Its translation is CTSSQYHGRGTDTQYF.

V and J are TRBV15 and TRBJ2-1; D gene uncertain. CDR1 and CDR2 from the germline V gene are LNHNV and YYDKDF (reference sequence). V was shortened by 4 bases and J by 2 bases, with 12 bases between the two germline ends. The CDR3 consists of 15 residues. CDR3 amino acids: CATSTVDLTYNEQFF. The CDR3, as DNA: TGTGCCACCAGCACCGTGGATTTGACCTACAATGAGCAGTTCTTC.

The genes are TRBV3-1 (or the pseudogene TRBV3-2) and TRBJ1-6, with D hard to call. Trimming removed 4 bases from V and 1 base from J, with 14 bases in between. The CDR3 sequence is 17 residues long. Germline-derived CDR1 and CDR2 are LGHDT and YNNKEL (reference sequence). The CDR3 DNA sequence: TGTGCCAGCAGCCCCGAAGGTCTGGGATCCTATAATTCACCCCTCCACTTT. Translated, it gives CASSPEGLGSYNSPLHF.

The genes are TRBV3-1 (or the pseudogene TRBV3-2) and TRBJ2-7, with a possible D match to TRBD1 (5 bases). This CDR3 has 16 residues. Trimming removed 1 base from V and 3 bases from J, with 16 bases in between. Germline CDR1 and CDR2: LGHDT and YNNKEL (reference sequence). Written as DNA, the CDR3 is TGTGCCAGCAGCCAAGCATTCCTCGACAGATACTACGAGCAGTACTTC. This codes for CASSQAFLDRYYEQYF.

CDR3 loop: CASSFNTGTGTEKLFF. CDR3 sequence (DNA): TGTGCCAGCAGCTTCAATACCGGGACAGGGACTGAAAAACTGTTTTTT. The chain recombines TRBV28 with TRBJ1-4; 9 nucleotides match TRBD1. V shed 6 bases and J 7 bases; nucleotides not matched to a gene: 12. Germline V lookup: CDR1 MDHEN, CDR2 SYDVKM. CDR3 length: 16 amino acids.

CDR3 residues: CASSVGGPSYNEQFF. CDR3 in DNA: TGTGCCAGCAGCGTCGGCGGGCCTTCCTACAATGAGCAGTTCTTC. The rearrangement joins TRBV9 to TRBJ2-1; a weak D match, TRBD2 (5 bases). The germline V gene encodes CDR1 SGDLS and CDR2 YYNGEE. The V and J ends lost 2 bases and 1 base respectively, with 10 bases between them. CDR3 length equals 15 residues.

This chain joins TRBV5-1 and TRBJ2-2, with 10 nucleotides matching TRBD2. V lost 0 bases, J lost 3 bases, and 8 bases stayed unmatched. CDR1 is SGHRS, CDR2 YFSETQ, per germline. The CDR3 sequence is 18 residues long. In nucleotides, the CDR3 is TGCGCCAGCAGCTTGGTCGTTCTAGCGGGAGTTGACACCGGGGAGCTGTTTTTT. Encoded protein: CASSLVVLAGVDTGELFF.

This clone was detected a few times. The rearrangement joins TRBV4-1 to TRBJ1-2; D is ambiguous. There are 16 residues in the CDR3. Trimming shortened V by 1 base and J by 6 bases, and 18 bases separated the two germline ends. The germline V gene has CDR1 MGHRA and CDR2 YSYEKL. The CDR3 loop is CASSQGLGEVFDGYTF. The CDR3, as DNA: TGCGCCAGCAGCCAAGGTCTTGGGGAGGTGTTCGATGGCTACACCTTC.

The chain carries TRBV5-1 and TRBJ1-1; no definite D call. This CDR3 contains 13 residues. Trimming removed 1 base from V and 0 bases from J, with 4 bases in between. CDR1 and CDR2 from the germline V gene are SGHRS and YFSETQ. The CDR3 DNA reads TGCGCCAGCAGCTTGTTGGTGAACACTGAAGCTTTCTTT. The encoded protein is CASSLLVNTEAFF.

This chain joins TRBV29-1 and TRBJ2-7; no clear D gene. The CDR3 consists of 13 residues. Trimming cost V 6 bases and J 3 bases, with 15 bases left between them. Germline V gene lookup returns CDR1 SQVTM and CDR2 ANQGSEA. CDR3: CSVLIYRNYEQYF. The CDR3 DNA sequence: TGCAGCGTCTTAATCTACCGGAACTACGAGCAGTACTTC.

V is TRBV10-3 and J is TRBJ1-2; D not resolved. Germline V gives CDR1 ENHRY, CDR2 SYGVKD. The CDR3 has 13 amino acids. Between the trimmed V and J ends, which lost 2 bases and 2 bases, there was a span of 6 bases. The CDR3 DNA follows: TGTGCCATCAGTGAGGGAATAAACTATGGCTACACCTTC. It translates to CAISEGINYGYTF.

This chain links TRBV5-1 with TRBJ1-3; TRBD1 is a possible D gene (5 bases). Germline V CDR1 and CDR2: SGHRS, YFSETQ. V shed 4 bases and J shed 0 bases, with 14 bases lying between them. CDR3 length: 16 residues. CDR3 residues: CASSQLGTFSGNTIYF. DNA for the CDR3: TGCGCCAGCAGCCAGCTTGGGACGTTCTCTGGAAACACCATATATTTT.

V and J are TRBV27 and TRBJ2-7; D is tentatively TRBD1 or TRBD2 (7 bases each). Germline loops: CDR1 MNHEY, CDR2 SMNVEV (reference sequence). This CDR3 spans 14 amino acids. The V and J ends lost 5 bases and 2 bases respectively, with 13 bases between them. CDR3 bases: TGTGCCAGCAGTCACAGGGGAGGGGCCTACGAGCAGTACTTC. This translates into CASSHRGGAYEQYF.

The CDR3 bases are TGTGCCTGGAGTGTACGGGGACCGATGAATCAGCCCCAGCATTTT. This encodes CAWSVRGPMNQPQHF. This chain joins TRBV30 and TRBJ1-5; D perhaps matches TRBD1 (5 bases). The CDR3 sequence is 15 residues long. CDR1 is GTSNPN, CDR2 SVGIG, per germline (reference sequence). V was pared by 0 bases and J by 4 bases, with 13 bases between.

J is TRBJ1-2 and V is TRBV7-9; the D gene is possibly TRBD1 (5 bases). CDR1 and CDR2 from the germline V gene are SEHNR and FQNEAQ (reference sequence). Deletions cut 5 bases from V and 8 bases from J, with 9 bases between. The length of the CDR3 is 11 residues. The CDR3: CASSTEGGYTF. In DNA form, the CDR3 reads TGTGCCAGCAGCACGGAGGGGGGCTACACCTTC.

The chain carries TRBV28 and TRBJ2-7; 10 bases line up with TRBD1. V was clipped by 8 bases and J by 10 bases; unmatched bases: 8. Germline V gene data show CDR1 as MDHEN and CDR2 as SYDVKM. This CDR3 has 12 amino acids. The CDR3 loop is CASYDRGPRQYF. The CDR3 nucleotides read TGTGCCAGCTACGACAGGGGGCCAAGACAGTACTTC.

As to this clone: This specimen includes other DNA sequences encoding the same CDR3. This chain joins TRBV6-1 and TRBJ1-5; D unresolved. Germline assignment: CDR1 MNHNS and CDR2 SASEGT. V was cut by 0 bases and J by 0 bases, with 3 bases left in between. The CDR3 runs 14 residues. The CDR3 is CASSEADSNQPQHF. The CDR3 nucleotides are TGTGCCAGCAGTGAAGCGGATAGCAATCAGCCCCAGCATTTT.

This clone has a single count. The V call is TRBV7-9, the J call TRBJ1-1; 11 bases are shared with TRBD1. With V trimmed by 2 bases and J by 1 base, 9 bases remained unmatched. This CDR3 is built from 18 residues. From germline, CDR1 is SEHNR and CDR2 FQNEAQ (reference sequence). Here the CDR3 DNA reads TGTGCCAGCAGCTTACGCCCCCGGGACAGGGGGGGGAACACTGAAGCTTTCTTT. Translating it yields CASSLRPRDRGGNTEAFF.

The CDR3 region has the DNA TGTGCCAGCAGCTCCCCCCAGACAGGGGAGAGGGAGCAGTACTTC. Residues: CASSSPQTGEREQYF. The chain has TRBV7-9 and TRBJ2-7; 8 nucleotides agree with TRBD1. V shed 4 bases and J 7 bases; nucleotides not matched to a gene: 12. CDR1 SEHNR and CDR2 FQNEAQ come from the germline V gene (reference sequence). This CDR3 contains 15 residues.

The V call is TRBV27, the J call TRBJ2-2, with D unresolved. This CDR3 is built from 14 residues. V was clipped by 5 bases and J by 0 bases, with 7 bases between them. CDR1 is MNHEY, CDR2 SMNVEV, per germline (reference sequence). The CDR3 loop reads CASSRISNTGELFF. The CDR3 DNA follows: TGTGCCAGCAGTCGGATATCGAACACCGGGGAGCTGTTTTTT.

V is TRBV5-1 and J is TRBJ1-4; 7 positions agree with TRBD1. After removal of 4 bases from V and 5 bases from J, the junction contained 8 bases not matched to a gene. CDR3 length: 15 residues. Per germline, CDR1 SGHRS and CDR2 YFSETQ. The CDR3 nucleotides are TGCGCCAGCAGCGGGACAGCGAACAGAAATGAAAAACTGTTTTTT. Its protein product is CASSGTANRNEKLFF. Using reference TRBV5-1 and TRBJ1-4 for the parts outside the CDR3, the full variable domain is KAGVTQTPRYLIKTRGQQVTLSCSPISGHRSVSWYQQTPGQGLQFLFEYFSETQRNKGNFPGRFSGRQFSNSRSEMNVSTLELGDSALYLCASSGTANRNEKLFFGSGTQLSVL.

The chain couples TRBV2 to TRBJ1-4; the D gene is possibly TRBD1 (6 bases). Trimming pared 1 base from V and 8 bases from J, leaving 11 bases between. Germline CDR1 reads SNHLY; CDR2 reads FYNNEI. CDR3 length: 14 residues. The CDR3 is CASSEGGQPEKLFF. The CDR3, as DNA: TGTGCCAGCAGTGAAGGGGGACAACCCGAAAAACTGTTTTTT.

This chain connects TRBV28 to TRBJ2-7; TRBD1 agrees at 8 bases. Trimming removed 5 bases from V and 2 bases from J; junction bases left unmatched: 5. CDR1 and CDR2 (germline): MDHEN, SYDVKM. The length of the CDR3 is 14 residues. The CDR3: CASSPQGVAYEQYF. The DNA of the CDR3 is TGTGCCAGCAGTCCACAGGGGGTAGCCTACGAGCAGTACTTC.

This clone was seen only once. The chain combines TRBV7-9 with TRBJ1-1; D is possibly TRBD1 (5 bases). Germline CDR1 is SEHNR and CDR2 is FQNEAQ (reference sequence). Trimming left V 1 base short and J 5 bases short, with 11 bases between. The CDR3 is 14 amino acids. CDR3 residues: CASSLEARGTEAFF. In nucleotides, the CDR3 is TGTGCCAGCAGCTTAGAGGCCCGGGGGACTGAAGCTTTCTTT.

The V call is TRBV10-2, the J call TRBJ2-5; 8 bases map to TRBD1. V lost 2 bases, J lost 3 bases, and 11 bases stayed unmatched. The CDR3 spans 17 residues. In germline, CDR1 is WSHSY, CDR2 SAAADI. In nucleotides, the CDR3 is TGCGCCAGCAGTGAGCCAACGGACAGGGTGTTTGAAGAGACCCAGTACTTC. Its protein is CASSEPTDRVFEETQYF.

This clone was counted a single time. The chain carries TRBV19 and TRBJ2-2; possibly TRBD1 or TRBD2 for D (5 bases each). Germline V gene lookup returns CDR1 LNHDA and CDR2 SQIVND (reference sequence). CDR3 length: 16 amino acids. Trimming took off 3 bases at V and 0 bases at J, with 11 bases between the two ends. The CDR3 sequence: CASSIPSGPNTGELFF. The CDR3, as DNA: TGTGCCAGTAGTATCCCCTCGGGGCCGAACACCGGGGAGCTGTTTTTT. The variable domain in full, completed from reference TRBV19 and TRBJ2-2, reads DGGITQSPKYLFRKEGQNVTLSCEQNLNHDAMYWYRQDPGQGLRLIYYSQIVNDFQKGDIAEGYSVSREKKESFPLTVTSAQKNPTAFYLCASSIPSGPNTGELFFGEGSRLTVL.

This clone was picked up one time. This chain joins TRBV7-2 and TRBJ1-3, with a weak D call TRBD1 (6 bases). Germline CDR1 and CDR2: SGHTA and FQGNSA. The CDR3 is made up of 13 amino acids. The V end lost 4 bases, the J end lost 4 bases, and 8 bases lay between the germline ends. The chain's CDR3 is CASSSGTGNTIYF. In DNA, the CDR3 is TGTGCCAGCAGCTCCGGGACAGGAAACACCATATATTTT.

The chain carries TRBV19 and TRBJ2-1, with D perhaps matching TRBD1 (5 bases). Germline V gene lookup returns CDR1 LNHDA and CDR2 SQIVND (reference sequence). The CDR3 spans 13 residues. The V end lost 4 bases, the J end lost 9 bases, and 13 bases lay between the germline ends. CDR3 bases: TGTGCCAGTAGTAACTTCCAGGGTGGTGAGCAGTTCTTC. Its translation is CASSNFQGGEQFF.

The rearrangement joins TRBV7-2 to TRBJ1-1; 7 bases line up with TRBD1. This CDR3 spans 17 amino acids. The germline gives CDR1 SGHTA, CDR2 FQGNSA. V lost 1 base and J lost 0; bases outside the gene matches: 8. The DNA for the CDR3 is TGTGCCAGCAGCTTAGGTACAGGGGCCTTTATGAACACTGAAGCTTTCTTT. Translating it yields CASSLGTGAFMNTEAFF.